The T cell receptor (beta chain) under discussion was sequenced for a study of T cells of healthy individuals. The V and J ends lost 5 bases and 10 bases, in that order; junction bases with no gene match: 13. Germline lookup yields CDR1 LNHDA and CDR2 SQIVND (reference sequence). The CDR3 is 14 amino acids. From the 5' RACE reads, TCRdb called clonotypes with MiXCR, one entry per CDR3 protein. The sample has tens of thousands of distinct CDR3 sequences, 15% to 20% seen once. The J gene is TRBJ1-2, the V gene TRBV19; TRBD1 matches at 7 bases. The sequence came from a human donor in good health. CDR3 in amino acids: CASSPQGLGHDYTF. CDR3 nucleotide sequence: TGTGCCAGTAGTCCACAGGGGTTGGGTCATGACTACACCTTC. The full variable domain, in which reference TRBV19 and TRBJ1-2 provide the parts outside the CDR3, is DGGITQSPKYLFRKEGQNVTLSCEQNLNHDAMYWYRQDPGQGLRLIYYSQIVNDFQKGDIAEGYSVSREKKESFPLTVTSAQKNPTAFYLCASSPQGLGHDYTFGSGTRLTVV.